The T cell receptor beta chain described here comes from a study of early T cells in non-severe SARS-CoV-2 infection. Study information: Sequencing used unsorted whole-blood bulk RNA, so chains lack pairing. Findings of the study overall: VDJdb matching skewed toward anti-spike CD8 responses, missing private and CD4 specificities.

Many counts were recorded for this clonotype. The antigen is undetermined. Unique molecular identifiers tagged individual cDNA molecules. MiXCR, applied by TCRdb to the 5' RACE reads, yields one record per CDR3 protein. The sample shows just over 95,000 distinct CDR3 sequences, about 11% of them seen only once. The CDR3 sequence is 14 residues long. V lost 6 bases, J lost 5 bases, and 5 bases stayed unmatched. From germline, CDR1 is LGHNA and CDR2 YNFKEQ. Specimen: whole blood. The chain couples TRBV4-2 to TRBJ1-4, with TRBD1 matching over 8 bases. The source is an adult who was a healthcare worker with PCR-confirmed SARS-CoV-2 infection or an uninfected control (not recorded which). CDR3 region: CASRRGTGNEKLFF. The CDR3 coding sequence is TGTGCCAGCAGACGGGGGACAGGCAATGAAAAACTGTTTTTT.